This T cell receptor (beta chain) came from a study of shared clonotypes between healthy human individuals. The CDR3 contains 13 residues. Trimming took 3 bases from V and 0 from J, leaving 7 bases between them. CDR1 is SGDLS, CDR2 YYNGEE, per germline. The naive CD8 population came from CD45RO-negative cells selected for CCR7, without terminally differentiated effector memory CD45RA+ cells. The method was immunoSEQ multiplex PCR; TCRdb's version includes in-frame clones alone and lacks a portion of them. Seen here are roughly 1,800,000 clones, about 95% observed once, and the top ten hold 1% to 1.5%.

The receptor was isolated from a man aged 18-30 years in good health. Sequencing input: naive CD8+ T cells sorted from blood. The rearrangement links TRBV9 to TRBJ2-7; the D is unclear. This CDR3 reads CASSGTASYEQYF. CDR3 coding DNA: TGTGCCAGCAGCGGAACTGCCTCCTACGAGCAGTACTTC.